This section outlines one T cell receptor beta chain sequence together with its context. The antigen is not known. The sample belongs to a study of cytomegalovirus exposure and HLA in healthy donors. Points from the study as a whole: A later analysis linked a missense variant in DCLRE1C to the trimming of TCR beta V and J genes. Altogether, some 170 TCR beta chains were recorded as cytomegalovirus-associated. With further analysis later on, most CMV-associated TCR beta chains appeared HLA-restricted.

PCR employed 60 Vbeta and 13 Jbeta primers. Method: immunoSEQ multiplex PCR; TCRdb's copy keeps in-frame clones and lacks some. The sample includes 75,000 to 100,000 clones, about four fifths of them seen just once. V trimming: 4 bases; J trimming: 4 bases; junction bases outside the gene matches: 3. The CDR3 extends over 14 amino acids. Per germline, CDR1 SGHRS and CDR2 YFSETQ. The sequence derives from a man younger than 40 in good health and CMV-seronegative. The sample taken for sequencing was PBMCs. The chain recombines TRBV5-1 with TRBJ2-1; TRBD1 agrees at 9 bases. In DNA form, the CDR3 reads TGCGCCAGCAGCCCGGGACAGGGATACAATGAGCAGTTCTTC. Its translation: CASSPGQGYNEQFF.